Listed here are 27 T cell receptor beta chains from one sample, sequenced in a study of PD-1 blockade in classical Hodgkin lymphoma. Clones were sequenced by immunoSEQ multiplex PCR, and TCRdb holds only the in-frame ones, with some missing. The sample lists approximately 89,000 clones; approximately 83% were seen once. After autologous stem cell transplantation all patients relapsed, and prior brentuximab vedotin exposure differed between cohorts. Sequenced here: peripheral blood mononuclear cells (PBMCs), sampled at baseline. The receptors here all came from a human donor with classical Hodgkin lymphoma.

The gene calls are TRBV4-1 and TRBJ1-2, with 8 nucleotides matching TRBD1. V was clipped by 3 bases and J by 4 bases; unmatched bases: 7. The CDR3 has 15 amino acids. The germline CDR1 and CDR2 sequences are MGHRA and YSYEKL. DNA for the CDR3: TGCGCCAGCAGCCATACTACAGGGGGTTCCTATGGCTACACCTTC. It yields the protein CASSHTTGGSYGYTF.

V is TRBV6-5 and J is TRBJ2-2; unclear D gene. V was shortened by 6 bases and J by 0 bases, with 2 bases between the two germline ends. The germline V gene encodes CDR1 MNHEY and CDR2 SVGAGI. The CDR3 is made up of 12 amino acids. For the CDR3, the DNA is TGTGCCAGCAGGACGAACACCGGGGAGCTGTTTTTT. It yields the protein CASRTNTGELFF.

The chain couples TRBV19 to TRBJ2-1; D is perhaps TRBD1 (6 bases). This CDR3 region has 13 residues. From germline, CDR1 is LNHDA and CDR2 SQIVND (reference sequence). V was clipped by 4 bases and J by 11 bases, with 15 bases between them. The CDR3 DNA is TGTGCCAGTAGTAACCAACAGGGAAACAAGCAGTTCTTC. It codes for CASSNQQGNKQFF.

The CDR3 region is CASSLGRDSRGDTQYF. The CDR3 region has the DNA TGCGCCAGCAGCTTGGGCAGGGACTCCCGGGGGGATACGCAGTATTTT. The chain joins TRBV5-1 to TRBJ2-3, with D tentatively TRBD2 (6 bases). The ends were cut back, 0 bases at V and 6 bases at J, with 17 bases in the middle. Germline V gene sequence: CDR1 SGHRS, CDR2 YFSETQ. The CDR3 covers 16 residues. The whole variable domain, filled in from reference TRBV5-1 and TRBJ2-3, reads KAGVTQTPRYLIKTRGQQVTLSCSPISGHRSVSWYQQTPGQGLQFLFEYFSETQRNKGNFPGRFSGRQFSNSRSEMNVSTLELGDSALYLCASSLGRDSRGDTQYFGPGTRLTVL.

The chain couples TRBV21-1 to TRBJ2-7. TRBV21-1 is assigned pseudogene status. The CDR3 spans 14 residues. The CDR3 reads CASSSISPRYEQYF. The CDR3 region has the DNA TGTGCCAGCAGCTCCATTTCTCCACGCTACGAGCAGTACTTC.

This clone has just one count. Within the sample, other DNA sequences also encode this same CDR3. The chain couples TRBV5-1 to TRBJ2-5, with 11 positions matching TRBD2. CDR1 is SGHRS, CDR2 YFSETQ, per germline. CDR3 length: 13 residues. Trimming cost V 4 bases and J 4 bases; bases outside gene matches: 0. CDR3 in DNA: TGCGCCAGCAGCCTAGCGGGGGGAGAGACCCAGTACTTC. Its translation is CASSLAGGETQYF.

The chain couples TRBV10-3 to TRBJ2-7; 7 nucleotides agree with TRBD1. V was clipped by 2 bases and J by 0 bases; unmatched bases: 1. The V gene's germline CDR1 is ENHRY and CDR2 SYGVKD. The CDR3 totals 14 residues. CDR3 residues: CAISETGASYEQYF. In nucleotides, the CDR3 is TGTGCCATCAGTGAGACAGGGGCCTCCTACGAGCAGTACTTC.

The gene calls are TRBV6-5 and TRBJ2-5; 9 nucleotides match TRBD1. Germline V gene data show CDR1 as MNHEY and CDR2 as SVGAGI. The CDR3 is 15 amino acids. V trimming: 6 bases; J trimming: 5 bases; junction bases outside the gene matches: 10. The CDR3 sequence: CASSPLGTGKETQYF. CDR3 sequence (DNA): TGTGCCAGCAGCCCTCTCGGGACAGGGAAGGAGACCCAGTACTTC.

This chain connects TRBV6-1 to TRBJ2-7, with 10 bases aligning to TRBD2. The V and J ends lost 4 bases and 3 bases, in that order; junction bases with no gene match: 9. CDR3 length equals 16 residues. Germline values: CDR1 MNHNS, CDR2 SASEGT. CDR3 in amino acids: CASSAVLAGDLYEQYF. The CDR3 DNA follows: TGTGCCAGCAGTGCCGTCCTAGCGGGAGACCTCTACGAGCAGTACTTC.

The rearrangement joins TRBV7-3 to TRBJ2-3; TRBD2 might be the D (7 bases). This CDR3 comprises 16 residues. Trimming stripped 3 bases from V and 2 bases from J, with 15 bases between. From germline, CDR1 is SGHTA and CDR2 FQGTGA. In nucleotides, the CDR3 is TGTGCCAGCAGCTTGGGGGCTAGCGGATACACAGATACGCAGTATTTT. Its translation is CASSLGASGYTDTQYF.

This clone occurred once. The chain joins TRBV30 to TRBJ2-3; TRBD1 might be the D (6 bases). The germline gives CDR1 GTSNPN, CDR2 SVGIG (reference sequence). V gave up 4 bases and J gave up 1 base, with 18 bases separating them. This CDR3 has 16 amino acids. CDR3: CAWTSRDTGRTDTQYF. CDR3 DNA sequence: TGTGCCTGGACCAGCCGGGACACAGGACGCACAGATACGCAGTATTTT.

This clone was counted a single time. The same CDR3 can be traced to other DNA sequences in this sample. This chain links TRBV27 with TRBJ2-7, with TRBD1 matching over 9 bases. The V gene's germline CDR1 is MNHEY and CDR2 SMNVEV (reference sequence). This CDR3 has 15 residues. V lost 5 bases and J lost 7; bases outside the gene matches: 12. CDR3 protein: CASSRGNRGLREQYF. The DNA for the CDR3 is TGTGCCAGCAGTCGAGGGAACAGGGGGCTGAGGGAGCAGTACTTC.

V gene TRBV16 combines with J gene TRBJ1-1; D may be TRBD1 (6 bases). The V gene lost 6 bases and the J gene lost 0 bases, with 8 bases spanning the gap. The CDR3 runs 13 residues. Germline CDR1 and CDR2: KGHSY and FQNENV. The CDR3 DNA reads TGTGCCAGCAGAGGACAGATGAACACTGAAGCTTTCTTT. Amino acids: CASRGQMNTEAFF.

The chain employs TRBV19 and TRBJ1-5; no reliable D call. Germline assignment: CDR1 LNHDA and CDR2 SQIVND (reference sequence). Trimming pared 7 bases from V and 0 bases from J, leaving 10 bases between. The CDR3 is 14 residues long. The CDR3 loop reads CASMSALSNQPQHF. The CDR3 bases are TGTGCCAGTATGTCAGCCCTTAGCAATCAGCCCCAGCATTTT.

V gene TRBV5-6 combines with J gene TRBJ1-1, with TRBD1 matching over 8 bases. CDR1 SGHDT and CDR2 YYEEEE come from the germline V gene. The V and J ends lost 4 bases and 6 bases, in that order; junction bases with no gene match: 8. This CDR3 comprises 14 residues. The CDR3 coding sequence is TGTGCCAGCAGCGTGACAGGGGTTTATGCTGAAGCTTTCTTT. This gives the protein CASSVTGVYAEAFF.

The V call is TRBV4-3, the J call TRBJ2-1, with no clear D. CDR3 length: 14 amino acids. CDR1 is LGHNA and CDR2 is YSLEER in the germline V gene. V lost 1 base and J 5 bases, leaving 9 bases between the germline ends. This CDR3 is CASSQVSSHNEQFF. CDR3 nucleotide sequence: TGCGCCAGCAGCCAAGTTAGTAGCCACAATGAGCAGTTCTTC.

V usage is TRBV5-4 and J usage is TRBJ2-3; 10 bases match TRBD1. J gave up 5 bases and V 4 bases, and 7 bases lay outside the gene matches. This CDR3 contains 15 residues. Looked up from germline, CDR1 is SGHNT and CDR2 is YYREEE (reference sequence). CDR3 region: CASSGRTGGGDTQYF. Here the CDR3 DNA reads TGTGCCAGCAGCGGCCGGACAGGGGGAGGAGATACGCAGTATTTT. The full variable domain, with the rest looked up from reference TRBV5-4 and TRBJ2-3, is ETGVTQSPTHLIKTRGQQVTLRCSSQSGHNTVSWYQQALGQGPQFIFQYYREEENGRGNFPPRFSGLQFPNYSSELNVNALELDDSALYLCASSGRTGGGDTQYFGPGTRLTVL.

CDR3 bases: TGTGCCAGCAGTAAGACAGGTGCGAACACTGAAGCTTTCTTT. Amino acids: CASSKTGANTEAFF. The V gene is TRBV6-5, the J gene TRBJ1-1, with D maybe TRBD1 (6 bases). CDR1 MNHEY and CDR2 SVGAGI come from the germline V gene. V was shortened by 5 bases and J by 1 base, with 11 bases between the two germline ends. The CDR3 sequence is 14 residues long.

This chain connects TRBV2 to TRBJ1-5; D is unclear. V was cut by 4 bases and J by 0 bases, with 13 bases left in between. The CDR3 spans 16 residues. CDR1 SNHLY and CDR2 FYNNEI come from the germline V gene. The CDR3 protein is CASSALGRGSNQPQHF. CDR3 DNA sequence: TGTGCCAGCAGTGCCTTGGGTCGGGGTAGCAATCAGCCCCAGCATTTT.

J is TRBJ2-5 and V is TRBV7-9, with D possibly being TRBD2 (6 bases). The CDR3 spans 15 residues. Looked up from germline, CDR1 is SEHNR and CDR2 is FQNEAQ (reference sequence). Trimming stripped 1 base from V and 1 base from J, with 10 bases between. As DNA, the CDR3 is TGTGCCAGCAGCTTAGTGGGGGGTGCCCAAGAGACCCAGTACTTC. As protein: CASSLVGGAQETQYF.

The chain uses TRBV18 and TRBJ1-1; no definite D call. Germline CDR1 reads KGHSH; CDR2 reads LQKENI. The CDR3 runs to 12 residues. V lost 6 bases, J lost 7 bases, and 12 bases lay in between. The CDR3 sequence is CASSPAGREAFF. The DNA for the CDR3 is TGTGCCAGCTCCCCTGCTGGCCGTGAAGCTTTCTTT.

Only a few counts were recorded for this clone. The chain couples TRBV30 to TRBJ2-4, with D possibly matching TRBD2 (5 bases). The CDR3 is 13 amino acids. The V and J ends lost 7 bases and 6 bases respectively, with 16 bases between them. Germline CDR1 GTSNPN, CDR2 SVGIG (reference sequence). CDR3: CAYDNGVRNIQYF. CDR3 DNA: TGTGCCTACGATAACGGGGTGCGAAACATTCAGTACTTC.

This rearrangement joins TRBV7-8 to TRBJ2-1; possible D gene TRBD2, 6 bases. The CDR3 is made up of 17 amino acids. V was shortened by 4 bases and J by 4 bases, with 20 bases between the two germline ends. Germline lookup yields CDR1 SGHVS and CDR2 FQNEAQ. This CDR3 is CASSSAVADNWYNEQFF. The CDR3 nucleotides read TGTGCCAGCAGCTCCGCGGTAGCGGACAATTGGTACAATGAGCAGTTCTTC. Combining the CDR3 with reference TRBV7-8 and TRBJ2-1 gives the whole variable domain GAGVSQSPRYKVAKRGQDVALRCDPISGHVSLFWYQQALGQGPEFLTYFQNEAQLDKSGLPSDRFFAERPEGSVSTLKIQRTQQEDSAVYLCASSSAVADNWYNEQFFGPGTRLTVL.

The CDR3 loop reads CASSQFRGANTGELFF. CDR3 nucleotides: TGTGCCAGCAGCCAATTCAGGGGAGCGAACACCGGGGAGCTGTTTTTT. The chain is built from TRBV11-2 and TRBJ2-2; the D gene is possibly TRBD1 (6 bases). The germline V gene has CDR1 SGHAT and CDR2 FQNNGV. With 5 bases removed from V and 0 bases from J, the gap between germline ends came to 13 bases. CDR3 size: 16 residues.

The chain recombines TRBV5-1 with TRBJ2-3; 12 bases are a match to TRBD2. V was pared by 6 bases and J by 1 base, with 6 bases of the junction left unmatched. The CDR3 contains 16 residues. Germline-derived CDR1 and CDR2 are SGHRS and YFSETQ. In nucleotides, the CDR3 is TGCGCCAGCAACCCCCTAGCGGGAGGGGGCACAGATACGCAGTATTTT. Translation: CASNPLAGGGTDTQYF.

The V gene is TRBV5-8, the J gene TRBJ2-3; 10 positions agree with TRBD2. The CDR3 contains 13 residues. Unmatched junction bases numbered 0, after V lost 2 bases and J lost 6 bases. In germline, CDR1 is SGHTS, CDR2 YDEGEE. The CDR3 reads CASSLAGGDTQYF. CDR3 coding DNA: TGTGCCAGCAGCTTAGCGGGAGGGGATACGCAGTATTTT.

The chain links TRBV5-5 to TRBJ1-4; 7 nucleotides line up with TRBD1. The J segment lost 6 bases and the V segment lost 3 bases, leaving 8 bases of the junction unmatched. This CDR3 is built from 15 residues. The V gene's germline CDR1 is SGHKS and CDR2 YYEKEE (reference sequence). CDR3 DNA: TGTGCCAGCAGCTACCAAGGGGGCATATATGAAAAACTGTTTTTT. As protein: CASSYQGGIYEKLFF.